Sequencing of this T cell receptor beta chain was carried out in a study of CD8 T cells in ankylosing spondylitis. This clonotype was counted ten times or more. What it binds is unknown. The CDR3 is 15 amino acids. V dropped 4 bases and J dropped 1 base, with 15 bases sitting between them. Per germline, CDR1 SGHRS and CDR2 YFSETQ. MiXCR, run by TCRdb on the 5' RACE reads, gives a single entry per CDR3 protein. The sample yields 200,000 to 300,000 distinct CDR3 sequences, around 7.8% seen once. Regarding the study as a whole: About 8 highly homologous variants made up a TCR beta motif, and this motif appeared characteristic of ankylosing spondylitis blood. Disease-linked clones reportedly showed significant enrichment in matched ankylosing spondylitis synovial fluid.

The clonotype originates from a male donor with ankylosing spondylitis or in good health (not recorded which). The rearrangement links TRBV5-1 to TRBJ2-7; the D gene is possibly TRBD1 (5 bases). The sequencing sample was made of blood, either unsorted or a sorted T cell fraction (not recorded which). The CDR3 region has the DNA TGCGCCAGCAGCCCTTCGACAGACCCATCCTACGAGCAGTACTTC. Translation gives CASSPSTDPSYEQYF.